A selection of T cell receptor beta chains follows, all from one sample in a study of shared clonotypes between healthy human individuals. The repertoire was sequenced with immunoSEQ multiplex PCR; TCRdb's copy has only in-frame clones and lacks some. The data contain 2 million to 2.5 million clones, 93% of them singletons. The sample comprised naive CD4+ T cells from PBMCs. The receptors stem from a man in his late teens or twenties in good health. Some clones in this sample may be carry-over from other donors' samples. Each CDR3 is given with its conserved first and last residue. Each record gives: clone size, J gene, V gene, D gene, CDR3 protein, CDR3 DNA. The D gene is left open where the match is weak. Size is stated for part of the rows, as once, few or many counts, or as a class when the clone is expanded.

few	TRBJ2-1	TRBV9	-	CASSVGAGNNEQFF	TGTGCCAGCAGCGTTGGAGCCGGAAACAATGAGCAGTTCTTC
-	TRBJ2-5	TRBV9	TRBD1	CASSSLGQVETQYF	TGTGCCAGCAGCTCCCTGGGACAGGTAGAGACCCAGTACTTC
-	TRBJ1-1	TRBV18	TRBD1	CASSLTQGVTNTEAFF	TGTGCCAGCTCACTTACCCAGGGGGTCACGAACACTGAAGCTTTCTTT
-	TRBJ2-7	TRBV6-5	-	CASSPRAAYEQYF	TGTGCCAGCAGCCCCCGGGCAGCCTACGAGCAGTACTTC
-	TRBJ2-3	TRBV28	-	CASSLTGLQWDITDTQYF	TGTGCCAGCAGTTTAACGGGCCTGCAGTGGGATATCACAGATACGCAGTATTTT
once	TRBJ2-7	TRBV5-1	-	CASSLGPMGGSYEQYF	TGCGCCAGCAGCTTGGGGCCCATGGGGGGCTCCTACGAGCAGTACTTC
-	TRBJ2-1	TRBV7-3	-	CASSLNYVPASNEQFF	TGTGCCAGCAGCTTAAATTACGTTCCGGCTAGCAATGAGCAGTTCTTC
-	TRBJ2-1	TRBV12-5	TRBD2	CASGLSTSGRASTYNEQFF	TGTGCTAGTGGTTTGAGCACTAGCGGGAGGGCCAGCACCTACAATGAGCAGTTCTTC
-	TRBJ1-1	TRBV11-2	-	CASSLVSWVNTEAFF	TGTGCCAGCAGCTTAGTATCTTGGGTGAACACTGAAGCTTTCTTT
few	TRBJ2-7	TRBV5-1	TRBD1	CASSLVGGPYEQYF	TGCGCCAGCAGCTTGGTAGGGGGCCCCTACGAGCAGTACTTC
-	TRBJ2-3	TRBV7-2	TRBD1	CASSTRTGGDTQYF	TGTGCCAGCAGCACCCGGACAGGGGGAGATACGCAGTATTTT
-	TRBJ1-1	TRBV28	-	CASGVGHHF	TGTGCCAGCGGGGTGGGACATCACTTT
-	TRBJ1-2	TRBV27	TRBD1	CASSSPIRQGGKMGYGYTF	TGTGCCAGCAGTTCCCCCATAAGACAGGGGGGAAAGATGGGGTATGGCTACACCTTC
-	TRBJ1-5	TRBV28	-	CASSPPGGGRWPQHF	TGTGCCAGCAGTCCCCCGGGAGGGGGGAGATGGCCCCAGCATTTT
-	TRBJ1-3	TRBV28	TRBD1	CASSTLGQGAYTIYF	TGTGCCAGCAGCACATTGGGACAGGGGGCGTACACCATATATTTT
once	TRBJ1-2	TRBV7-2	-	CASSFGGGAYGYTF	TGTGCCAGCAGCTTTGGGGGGGGCGCCTATGGCTACACCTTC
-	TRBJ2-3	TRBV6-5	-	CASWGRGSTDTQYF	TGTGCCAGCTGGGGGCGGGGAAGCACAGATACGCAGTATTTT
-	TRBJ2-6	TRBV13	TRBD1	CASSIEGTAWAGANVLTF	TGTGCCAGCAGCATAGAAGGGACAGCGTGGGCTGGGGCCAACGTCCTGACTTTC
-	TRBJ1-2	TRBV28	TRBD1	CASSLTGAAYGYTF	TGTGCCAGCAGTTTAACAGGGGCTGCCTATGGCTACACCTTC
-	TRBJ2-7	TRBV27	TRBD2	CASSLTSGRAKNEQYF	TGTGCCAGCAGTTTAACCAGCGGGAGGGCCAAGAACGAGCAGTACTTC
-	TRBJ2-3	TRBV5-4	-	CASSFLNTQYF	TGTGCCAGCAGCTTTCTAAATACGCAGTATTTT
once	TRBJ1-4	TRBV27	-	CASSLSGTREKLFF	TGTGCCAGCAGTCTCTCTGGGACACGCGAAAAACTGTTTTTT
-	TRBJ2-7	TRBV29-1	-	CSVATVLIDEQYF	TGCAGCGTTGCAACAGTCTTGATTGACGAGCAGTACTTC
-	TRBJ2-2	TRBV4-2	TRBD2	CASSQSMGLAGGSTGELFF	TGTGCCAGCAGCCAATCCATGGGACTAGCGGGAGGAAGTACCGGGGAGCTGTTTTTT
-	TRBJ2-6	TRBV5-1	-	CASKPLRASGANVLTF	TGCGCCAGCAAACCCCTGAGGGCCTCTGGGGCCAACGTCCTGACTTTC
-	TRBJ2-5	TRBV5-1	TRBD1	CASSEEGQGAETQYF	TGCGCCAGCAGCGAAGAGGGACAGGGGGCTGAGACCCAGTACTTC
-	TRBJ1-3	TRBV10-3	-	CAISDRDALLRNTIYF	TGTGCCATCAGTGACAGGGACGCACTCTTACGGAACACCATATATTTT
-	TRBJ1-2	TRBV9	TRBD1	CASSVRDRDGYTF	TGTGCCAGCAGCGTAAGGGACAGGGATGGCTACACCTTC
-	TRBJ2-7	TRBV27	TRBD2	CASMRFPAGAHEQYF	TGTGCCAGCATGAGGTTTCCAGCGGGAGCACACGAGCAGTACTTC
-	TRBJ2-1	TRBV6-1	-	CASSEISNEQFF	TGTGCCAGCAGTGAAATAAGCAATGAGCAGTTCTTC
-	TRBJ2-1	TRBV7-9	-	CASSSPGAGVNEQFF	TGTGCCAGCAGCTCCCCTGGGGCAGGGGTCAATGAGCAGTTCTTC
-	TRBJ2-7	TRBV7-2	-	CASSTEEGSYEQYF	TGTGCCAGCAGCACCGAAGAGGGATCCTACGAGCAGTACTTC
once	TRBJ2-6	TRBV27	TRBD1	CASSRLNTGQGMSSGANVLTF	TGTGCCAGCAGTCGCCTTAATACCGGACAGGGAATGAGCTCTGGGGCCAACGTCCTGACTTTC
-	TRBJ2-7	TRBV18	-	CASSPSRDTTYEQYF	TGTGCCAGCTCACCCAGCCGGGACACGACCTACGAGCAGTACTTC
once	TRBJ2-1	TRBV4-3	-	CASSQDFRTVNEQFF	TGCGCCAGCAGCCAAGATTTCCGGACCGTCAATGAGCAGTTCTTC
-	TRBJ1-2	TRBV5-1	-	CASSLLPANYGYTF	TGCGCCAGCAGCTTACTCCCGGCAAACTATGGCTACACCTTC
-	TRBJ2-7	TRBV6-5	TRBD1	CASRKTDRGSYEQYF	TGTGCCAGCAGGAAGACGGACAGGGGGTCCTACGAGCAGTACTTC
few	TRBJ1-1	TRBV29-1	TRBD1	CSVGTGFETEAFF	TGCAGCGTTGGGACAGGGTTTGAAACTGAAGCTTTCTTT
-	TRBJ2-7	TRBV28	-	CASTSTGKQYF	TGTGCCAGCACCAGCACAGGGAAACAGTACTTC
once	TRBJ2-3	TRBV10-2	TRBD2	CASLRWGASGSTDTQYF	TGCGCCAGCCTAAGATGGGGGGCTAGCGGGAGCACAGATACGCAGTATTTT
-	TRBJ2-1	TRBV2	TRBD2	CASSRLAEDNEQFF	TGTGCCAGCTCCCGACTAGCGGAAGACAATGAGCAGTTCTTC
-	TRBJ2-1	TRBV30	-	CALTEGRGFLYLGNEQFF	TGTGCCTTGACAGAGGGCAGGGGTTTCCTATACTTGGGAAATGAGCAGTTCTTC
-	TRBJ1-5	TRBV10-3	-	CAISESMRDQPQHF	TGTGCCATCAGTGAGTCGATGAGGGATCAGCCCCAGCATTTT
-	TRBJ2-3	TRBV29-1	-	CSAGGVADTQYF	TGCAGCGCCGGGGGAGTCGCAGATACGCAGTATTTT
-	TRBJ2-7	TRBV28	-	CASSFTRDFSYEQYF	TGTGCCAGCAGTTTCACGAGGGACTTCTCCTACGAGCAGTACTTC
once	TRBJ2-7	TRBV2	-	CASSDQGVTYEQYF	TGTGCCAGCAGTGACCAGGGTGTCACCTACGAGCAGTACTTC
-	TRBJ2-3	TRBV30	-	CAWSLGGGTDTQYF	TGTGCCTGGAGTTTGGGCGGCGGCACAGATACGCAGTATTTT
-	TRBJ1-4	TRBV5-1	-	CASRRSEGEKLFF	TGCGCCAGCAGGCGAAGCGAGGGAGAAAAACTGTTTTTT